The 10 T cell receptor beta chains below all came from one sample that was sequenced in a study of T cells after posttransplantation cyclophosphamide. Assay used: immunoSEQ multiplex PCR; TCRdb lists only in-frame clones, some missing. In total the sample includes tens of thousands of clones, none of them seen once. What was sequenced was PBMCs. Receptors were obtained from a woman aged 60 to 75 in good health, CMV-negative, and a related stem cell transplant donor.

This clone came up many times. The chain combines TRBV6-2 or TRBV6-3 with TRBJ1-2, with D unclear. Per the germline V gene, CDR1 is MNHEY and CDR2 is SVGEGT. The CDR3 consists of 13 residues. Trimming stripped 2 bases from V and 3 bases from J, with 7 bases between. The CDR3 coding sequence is TGTGCCAGCAGTTACAAGGGTTACTATGGCTACACCTTC. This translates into CASSYKGYYGYTF.

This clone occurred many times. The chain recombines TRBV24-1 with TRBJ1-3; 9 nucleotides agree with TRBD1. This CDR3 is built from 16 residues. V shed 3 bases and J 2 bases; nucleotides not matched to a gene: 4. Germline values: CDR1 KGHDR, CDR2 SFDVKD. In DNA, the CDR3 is TGTGCCACCAGTGATCCCCGGGACAGGGCTGGAAACACCATATATTTT. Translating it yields CATSDPRDRAGNTIYF.

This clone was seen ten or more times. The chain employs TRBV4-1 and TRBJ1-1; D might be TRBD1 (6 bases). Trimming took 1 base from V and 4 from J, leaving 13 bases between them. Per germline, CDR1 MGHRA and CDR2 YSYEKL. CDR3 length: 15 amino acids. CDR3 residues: CASSQGRGASTEAFF. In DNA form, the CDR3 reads TGCGCCAGCAGCCAAGGACGGGGGGCGAGCACTGAAGCTTTCTTT.

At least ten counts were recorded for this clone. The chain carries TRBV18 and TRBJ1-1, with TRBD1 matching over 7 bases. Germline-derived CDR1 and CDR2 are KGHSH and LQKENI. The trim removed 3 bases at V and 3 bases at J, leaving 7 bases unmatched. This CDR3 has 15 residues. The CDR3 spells CASSPRTDRDTEAFF. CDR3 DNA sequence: TGTGCCAGCTCACCTCGAACTGACAGGGACACTGAAGCTTTCTTT.

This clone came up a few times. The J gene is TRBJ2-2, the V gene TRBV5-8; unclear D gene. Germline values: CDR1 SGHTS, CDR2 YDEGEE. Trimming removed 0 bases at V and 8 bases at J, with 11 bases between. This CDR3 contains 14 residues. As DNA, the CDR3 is TGTGCCAGCAGCTTGGATTTTGGGCCTGGGGAGCTGTTTTTT. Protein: CASSLDFGPGELFF.

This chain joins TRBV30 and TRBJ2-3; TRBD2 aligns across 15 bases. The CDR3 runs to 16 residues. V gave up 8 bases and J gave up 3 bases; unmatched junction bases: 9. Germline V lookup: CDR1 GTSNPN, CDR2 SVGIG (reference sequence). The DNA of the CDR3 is TGTGCCGGCGGACTAGCGGGGGGGCCGGGGACAGATACGCAGTATTTT. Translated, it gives CAGGLAGGPGTDTQYF.

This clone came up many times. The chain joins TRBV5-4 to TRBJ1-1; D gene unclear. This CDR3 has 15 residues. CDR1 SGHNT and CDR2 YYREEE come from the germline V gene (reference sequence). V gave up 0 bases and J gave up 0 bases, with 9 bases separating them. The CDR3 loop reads CASSLAADMNTEAFF. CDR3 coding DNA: TGTGCCAGCAGCTTGGCCGCAGACATGAACACTGAAGCTTTCTTT.

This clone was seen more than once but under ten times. CDR3 loop: CASSPRRTGANVLTF. The CDR3 bases are TGTGCCAGCAGTCCCAGGAGAACTGGGGCCAACGTCCTGACTTTC. V and J are TRBV27 and TRBJ2-6; no reliable D call. The CDR3 covers 15 residues. Germline V CDR1 and CDR2: MNHEY, SMNVEV (reference sequence). The V end lost 5 bases, the J end lost 2 bases, and 10 bases lay between the germline ends.

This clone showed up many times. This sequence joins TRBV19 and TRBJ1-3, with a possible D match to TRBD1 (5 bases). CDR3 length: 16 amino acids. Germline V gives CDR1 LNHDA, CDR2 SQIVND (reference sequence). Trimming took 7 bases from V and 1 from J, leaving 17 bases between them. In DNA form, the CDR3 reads TGTGCCAGTATGCCCTTCGGGGGATATTCTGGAAACACCATATATTTT. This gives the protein CASMPFGGYSGNTIYF.

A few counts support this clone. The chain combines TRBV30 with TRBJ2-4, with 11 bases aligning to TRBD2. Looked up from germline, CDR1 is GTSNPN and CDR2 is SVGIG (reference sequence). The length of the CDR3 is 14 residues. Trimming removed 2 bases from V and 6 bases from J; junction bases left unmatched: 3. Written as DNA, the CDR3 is TGTGCCTGGAGTCGTCTAGCGGGAGGAAACATTCAGTACTTC. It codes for CAWSRLAGGNIQYF.